This record covers a single T cell receptor (beta chain). This CDR3 is 14 amino acids long. The germline gives CDR1 GTSNPN, CDR2 SVGIG (reference sequence). With 2 bases removed from V and 0 bases from J, the gap between germline ends came to 11 bases. Under the authors' procedure: Amplification of reference gene primers provided the estimated nucleated cell counts. The method was immunoSEQ multiplex PCR; TCRdb's version includes in-frame clones alone and lacks a portion of them. V and J calls and clone size are those listed in that table; D and trimming were worked out from the DNA. The table lists approximately 11,000 clones, 84% of them singletons, with 31% in the top ten. This specimen belongs to a study of blood T cell repertoires in COVID-19. The overall study: In each case, the material was cDNA or gDNA derived from T cells, B-cell-depleted T cells, or PBMCs.

The clonotype comes from a man aged 45-60 years with active COVID-19. Specimen: peripheral blood. The chain employs TRBV30 and TRBJ2-7; D ambiguous. The DNA for the CDR3 is TGTGCCTGGAGTCGCGCGCCCGCCTCCTACGAGCAGTACTTC. This gives the protein CAWSRAPASYEQYF.